This TCR beta chain was found in a study of T cells after posttransplantation cyclophosphamide. A marrow graft followed busulfan-fludarabine conditioning, with cyclophosphamide on days +3 and +4. Whole-study findings and limits: TRB clonality was highly associated with recipient CMV seropositivity and reactivation. Skin or GI-infiltrating T cells shared few TRB sequences with blood.

Method: immunoSEQ multiplex PCR; TCRdb's copy keeps in-frame clones and lacks some. Here the sample spans several thousand clones, over 75% being singletons. About this clone itself: The antigen remains unidentified.

The sample here was PBMCs, taken after allogeneic stem cell transplant with posttransplant cyclophosphamide. The source of this sequence is a female patient aged 35-55 years who received an allogeneic stem cell transplant from an unrelated donor, was CMV-positive, and had no GVHD. Some T cells may be transferred from the graft donor.

CDR3 loop: CASSSLAGGAGELFF. For the CDR3, the DNA is TGTGCCAGCAGCTCACTAGCGGGGGGCGCCGGGGAGCTGTTTTTT. The rearrangement uses TRBV11-2 and TRBJ2-2, with 12 positions matching TRBD2. The CDR3 totals 15 residues. Unmatched junction bases numbered 3, after V lost 4 bases and J lost 6 bases. CDR1 SGHAT and CDR2 FQNNGV come from the germline V gene.